These 11 T cell receptor beta chains originate from one sample sequenced in a study of CD8 T cells in ankylosing spondylitis. TCRdb independently ran MiXCR on the 5' RACE reads; one entry per CDR3 protein. In the table there are about 140,000 distinct CDR3 sequences, 6% to 8% of which are singletons. The sequencing sample was made of blood, either unsorted or a sorted T cell fraction (not recorded which). These receptors were taken from a female donor with ankylosing spondylitis or in good health (not recorded which).

This clonotype was seen ten or more times. The CDR3 DNA reads as TGTGCCAGCAGTCTCGGACTAGCGGGGGGGCGGAATAGAGAGACCCAGTACTTC. Encoded protein: CASSLGLAGGRNRETQYF. The J gene is TRBJ2-5, the V gene TRBV27, with 15 bases fitting TRBD2. CDR1 and CDR2 (germline): MNHEY, SMNVEV (reference sequence). The CDR3 is 18 residues long. V was clipped by 5 bases and J by 4 bases; unmatched bases: 11.

This clonotype was seen repeatedly, ten times or more. V is TRBV11-2 and J is TRBJ1-4; 7 bases fit TRBD1. Per the germline V gene, CDR1 is SGHAT and CDR2 is FQNNGV. V dropped 5 bases and J dropped 6; count of bases not matched to a gene: 15. The CDR3 loop spans 17 amino acids. CDR3 loop: CASSLVDTGVLDEKLFF. CDR3 in DNA: TGTGCCAGCAGCCTGGTGGATACAGGGGTGTTGGATGAAAAACTGTTTTTT.

The V call is TRBV12-3 or TRBV12-4, the J call TRBJ2-3; 8 bases map to TRBD1. V was clipped by 5 bases and J by 2 bases; unmatched bases: 9. This CDR3 comprises 16 residues. This CDR3 is CASSPWTGSLTDTQYF. As DNA, the CDR3 is TGTGCCAGCAGTCCCTGGACAGGGAGCCTCACAGATACGCAGTATTTT.

This clonotype was seen ten or more times. The rearrangement joins TRBV20-1 to TRBJ2-1; TRBD2 agrees at 7 bases. The trim removed 2 bases at V and 2 bases at J, leaving 6 bases unmatched. The CDR3 is made up of 15 amino acids. Per germline, CDR1 DFQATT and CDR2 SNEGSKA (reference sequence). This chain's CDR3 is CSARIGGTAYNEQFF. CDR3 sequence (DNA): TGCAGTGCTAGAATCGGGGGGACGGCCTACAATGAGCAGTTCTTC.

This clonotype has at least ten counts. The CDR3 coding sequence is TGTGCCAGCAGCTCTACGTGGGGGCTCCCCTACGAGCAGTACTTC. Its protein product is CASSSTWGLPYEQYF. The chain uses TRBV7-9 and TRBJ2-7, with a tentative D call TRBD1 (6 bases). The germline V gene encodes CDR1 SEHNR and CDR2 FQNEAQ (reference sequence). V shed 4 bases and J shed 2 bases, with 15 bases lying between them. The CDR3 runs 15 residues.

This clonotype was counted at least ten times. V usage is TRBV9 and J usage is TRBJ2-2; 11 bases fit TRBD2. Germline V lookup: CDR1 SGDLS, CDR2 YYNGEE. This CDR3 spans 16 amino acids. Trimming removed 3 bases from V and 2 bases from J; junction bases left unmatched: 3. Here the CDR3 DNA reads TGTGCCAGCAGCGAGGGACTAGCGGTAAACACCGGGGAGCTGTTTTTT. It encodes CASSEGLAVNTGELFF.

The V and J genes are TRBV5-6 and TRBJ1-1; D unclear. The ends were cut back, 1 base at V and 1 base at J, with 11 bases in the middle. The CDR3 consists of 15 residues. CDR1 is SGHDT and CDR2 is YYEEEE in the germline V gene. The CDR3 spells CASSLRLTANTEAFF. The CDR3 DNA is TGTGCCAGCAGCTTGAGGCTCACGGCGAACACTGAAGCTTTCTTT.

This clonotype was observed many times. This chain links TRBV20-1 with TRBJ1-6, with D possibly being TRBD1 (6 bases). The germline V and J ends were trimmed by 0 bases and 7 bases, with 19 bases remaining between them. From germline, CDR1 is DFQATT and CDR2 SNEGSKA (reference sequence). The CDR3 has 17 amino acids. CDR3 amino acids: CSARDVTGRARNSPLHF. The CDR3 DNA reads TGCAGTGCTAGAGATGTAACAGGGCGCGCTCGGAATTCACCCCTCCACTTT.

This clonotype has ten or more counts. The chain has TRBV12-3 or TRBV12-4 and TRBJ1-1, with 9 bases aligning to TRBD1. V dropped 6 bases and J dropped 7; count of bases not matched to a gene: 3. There are 12 residues in the CDR3. CDR3 residues: CASRDRGGEAFF. The CDR3 DNA reads TGTGCCAGCAGGGACAGGGGAGGTGAAGCTTTCTTT.

This clonotype was seen at least ten times. V gene TRBV25-1 combines with J gene TRBJ2-5; D is undetermined. The V and J ends lost 8 bases and 5 bases respectively, with 6 bases between them. The CDR3 spans 10 residues. Germline V gene lookup returns CDR1 MGHDK and CDR2 SYGVNS. Written as DNA, the CDR3 is TGTGCCAGCGGTCACGAGACCCAGTACTTC. It codes for CASGHETQYF.

This clonotype was picked up many times. This chain connects TRBV13 to TRBJ2-5; perhaps TRBD1 as D (6 bases). This CDR3 comprises 14 residues. V shed 3 bases and J shed 5 bases, with 13 bases lying between them. The germline CDR1 and CDR2 sequences are PRHDT and FYEKMQ (reference sequence). This CDR3 reads CASSLGHPPETQYF. The CDR3 DNA is TGTGCCAGCAGCTTGGGACACCCTCCGGAGACCCAGTACTTC.